This T cell receptor beta chain was sequenced during a study of shared clonotypes between healthy human individuals. Whole-study findings and limits: Large sequencing depth failed to make sorted-subset sequencing complete, rarefaction showed. The study sampled only blood, and tissue repertoires likely differ.

Trimming cost V 1 base and J 0 bases, with 11 bases left between them. Germline loops: CDR1 SGDLS, CDR2 YYNGEE. The CDR3 has 16 amino acids. Notes on this clone: Its cognate antigen is unknown.

Deep level was the assay's run setting. Several immunoSEQ plates received, in even portions, the genomic DNA of each subset. Only in-frame clones appear in the TCRdb table, and some are missing; sequencing was by immunoSEQ multiplex PCR. The sample lists 850,000 to 1,100,000 clones; approximately 80% were seen once. The V gene is TRBV9, the J gene TRBJ1-3; possibly TRBD1 for D (5 bases). The source material was memory CD4+ T cells from PBMCs. Subset here: CD45RA-negative fraction. The source is a man between 18 and 35 years old in good health. Some clones in this sample may be carry-over from other donors' samples. CDR3 bases: TGTGCCAGCAGCGTATTCGCGGGGGGCTCTGGAAACACCATATATTTT. Translated: CASSVFAGGSGNTIYF.